The 14 T cell receptor beta chains reported below all come from one sample, sequenced in a study of T cell changes during pregnancy in multiple sclerosis. The repertoire was sequenced with immunoSEQ multiplex PCR; TCRdb's copy has only in-frame clones and lacks some. The table includes approximately 93,000 clones, approximately 90% detected once. The sample here was peripheral blood, taken in the first trimester of pregnancy. The receptors derive from a female donor in good health, enrolled as a control in a pregnancy study.

The V gene is TRBV27, the J gene TRBJ2-1, with 9 bases that match TRBD2. Germline CDR1 and CDR2: MNHEY and SMNVEV (reference sequence). Trimming took 10 bases from V and 3 from J; bases not matched to a gene: 7. The CDR3 runs to 14 residues. Written as DNA, the CDR3 is TGTGCCACCCTCTCGCGGGGGGGCTACAATGAGCAGTTCTTC. This translates into CATLSRGGYNEQFF.

The sample holds one count of this clone. The chain recombines TRBV18 with TRBJ1-1; D uncertain. Deletions cut 6 bases from V and 11 bases from J, with 16 bases between. CDR3 length: 12 amino acids. The germline CDR1 and CDR2 sequences are KGHSH and LQKENI. The DNA for the CDR3 is TGTGCCAGCTCCACGCAGGTTATGAATGCTTTCTTT. Its translation is CASSTQVMNAFF.

In this sample, this clone turned up once. This rearrangement joins TRBV4-2 to TRBJ2-2; unclear D gene. Germline CDR1 reads LGHNA; CDR2 reads YNFKEQ. V lost 1 base and J 0 bases, leaving 9 bases between the germline ends. The length of the CDR3 is 16 residues. The CDR3 sequence: CASSQGAQSNTGELFF. The CDR3 nucleotides read TGTGCCAGCAGCCAAGGGGCCCAGTCGAACACCGGGGAGCTGTTTTTT.

The chain combines TRBV7-9 with TRBJ2-1; a weak D match, TRBD1 (5 bases). Per germline, CDR1 SEHNR and CDR2 FQNEAQ (reference sequence). V was pared by 2 bases and J by 4 bases, with 15 bases between. The CDR3 has 16 amino acids. The CDR3 spells CASSLWAAGSYNEQFF. CDR3 bases: TGTGCCAGCAGCTTATGGGCGGCAGGGTCATACAATGAGCAGTTCTTC.

The chain employs TRBV18 and TRBJ1-2; 7 bases agree with TRBD1. The junction had 8 bases not matched to a gene; V was cut back by 3 bases and J by 4 bases. CDR1 is KGHSH, CDR2 LQKENI, per germline. The CDR3 is 15 residues long. The CDR3 nucleotides are TGTGCCAGCTCACCTCTAACGACAGGGACCTATGGCTACACCTTC. Amino acid sequence: CASSPLTTGTYGYTF.

The rearrangement links TRBV28 to TRBJ1-5; the D is unclear. V was pared by 5 bases and J by 1 base, with 15 bases between. The CDR3 covers 16 residues. The germline V gene has CDR1 MDHEN and CDR2 SYDVKM. CDR3 nucleotides: TGTGCCAGCAGTCCTTGGTCTAGTGTAAGCAATCAGCCCCAGCATTTT. Translated, it gives CASSPWSSVSNQPQHF.

The rearrangement joins TRBV7-2 to TRBJ1-4; 8 nucleotides agree with TRBD1. The CDR3 extends over 13 amino acids. V was clipped by 10 bases and J by 7 bases; unmatched bases: 8. Germline CDR1 and CDR2: SGHTA and FQGNSA. The CDR3 here is CATRQGASEKLFF. The CDR3 DNA sequence: TGTGCCACCCGCCAGGGGGCGAGTGAAAAACTGTTTTTT.

The chain couples TRBV7-9 to TRBJ1-1; possibly TRBD1 for D (5 bases). The CDR3 covers 13 residues. Germline assignment: CDR1 SEHNR and CDR2 FQNEAQ (reference sequence). Trimming cost V 2 bases and J 5 bases, with 9 bases left between them. CDR3 sequence: CASSLQGSTEAFF. The CDR3 DNA is TGTGCCAGCAGCTTACAGGGTTCGACTGAAGCTTTCTTT.

This chain uses TRBV6-6 with TRBJ1-2; 7 nucleotides match TRBD1. The CDR3 totals 16 residues. Losses at the gene ends were 6 bases for V and 0 bases for J; bases not matched to a gene: 10. CDR1 MNHNY and CDR2 SVGAGI come from the germline V gene (reference sequence). CDR3 DNA sequence: TGTGCCAGCAGCTCACCGGGACAGCTCACTAACTATGGCTACACCTTC. Its translation is CASSSPGQLTNYGYTF.

DNA of the CDR3: TGCGCCAGCAGAAAGCGGGGGCCTTCCACAGATACGCAGTATTTT. This sequence encodes CASRKRGPSTDTQYF. The chain joins TRBV5-1 to TRBJ2-3; 8 bases match TRBD2. Losses at the gene ends were 5 bases for V and 2 bases for J; bases not matched to a gene: 7. The CDR3 loop spans 15 amino acids. Germline V gene sequence: CDR1 SGHRS, CDR2 YFSETQ.

The J gene is TRBJ2-3, the V gene TRBV7-2, with 9 nucleotides matching TRBD2. This CDR3 has 15 amino acids. V lost 6 bases to trimming and J lost 2 bases; unmatched junction nucleotides: 6. The germline V gene has CDR1 SGHTA and CDR2 FQGNSA. CDR3 sequence (DNA): TGTGCCAGCAGGGCGGGGGGGCCGGCCACAGATACGCAGTATTTT. The encoded protein is CASRAGGPATDTQYF.

The V gene is TRBV6-1, the J gene TRBJ1-1; D may be TRBD1 (6 bases). This CDR3 comprises 14 residues. Germline V gene data show CDR1 as MNHNS and CDR2 as SASEGT. Trimming left V 6 bases short and J 4 bases short, with 15 bases between. The CDR3 spells CASSLGGSSTEAFF. The CDR3 coding sequence is TGTGCCAGCAGCTTAGGGGGAAGTAGCACTGAAGCTTTCTTT.

V is TRBV11-2 and J is TRBJ2-1, with 7 bases aligning to TRBD2. The CDR3 has 16 residues. Per the germline V gene, CDR1 is SGHAT and CDR2 is FQNNGV. J lost 5 bases, V lost 1 base, and 8 bases had no gene match. The CDR3 sequence: CASSLVWSSGDNEQFF. The CDR3 region has the DNA TGTGCCAGCAGCTTAGTATGGTCTAGCGGCGACAATGAGCAGTTCTTC. Using reference TRBV11-2 and TRBJ2-1 for the parts outside the CDR3, the full variable domain is EAGVAQSPRYKIIEKRQSVAFWCNPISGHATLYWYQQILGQGPKLLIQFQNNGVVDDSQLPKDRFSAERLKGVDSTLKIQPAKLEDSAVYLCASSLVWSSGDNEQFFGPGTRLTVL.

This sequence joins TRBV6-6 and TRBJ1-5; D remains unclear. The germline V gene has CDR1 MNHNY and CDR2 SVGAGI (reference sequence). V shed 7 bases and J shed 5 bases, with 12 bases lying between them. The CDR3 contains 13 residues. In DNA, the CDR3 is TGTGCCAGCAAATCCCTTTTCGATCAGCCCCAGCATTTT. Translating it yields CASKSLFDQPQHF.